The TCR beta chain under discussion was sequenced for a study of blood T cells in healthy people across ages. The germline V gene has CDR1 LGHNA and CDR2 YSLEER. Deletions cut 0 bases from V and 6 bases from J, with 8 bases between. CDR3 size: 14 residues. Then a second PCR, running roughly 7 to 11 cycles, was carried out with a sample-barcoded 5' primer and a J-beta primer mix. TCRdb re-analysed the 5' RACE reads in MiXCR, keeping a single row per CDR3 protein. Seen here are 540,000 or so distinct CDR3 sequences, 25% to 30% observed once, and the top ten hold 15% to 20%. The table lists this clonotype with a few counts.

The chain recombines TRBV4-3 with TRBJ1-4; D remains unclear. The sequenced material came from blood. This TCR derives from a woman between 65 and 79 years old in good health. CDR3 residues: CASSQDSEYEKLFF. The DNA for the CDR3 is TGCGCCAGCAGCCAAGACAGCGAGTATGAAAAACTGTTTTTT.